The clone carrying this T cell receptor (beta chain) was detected ten times or more. Its target is not known. The sample comes from a study of HIV-infected patients and healthy controls. The repertoire came from unfractionated whole blood and reflected all unsorted peripheral T cells. CDR1 is SGHRS and CDR2 is YFSETQ in the germline V gene. The CDR3 runs to 12 residues. The V end was cut by 0 bases, the J end by 2 bases, with 0 bases between. Overall study results and limits: Compared with healthy controls, HIV-infected patients showed less CDR3 sharing between individuals. Healthy controls carried many MAIT alpha-chain CDR3s, while HIV+ repertoires had few. Comparisons were complicated because patients and controls had unequal numbers of distinct sequences.

cDNA was made from about 510 ng RNA using alpha and beta constant primers. Alpha and beta chain libraries were made separately by chain-specific third strand synthesis with multiplexing indices. Second strand synthesis was primed from the SP2 site. MiXCR was run by TCRdb on the 5' RACE reads, yielding one entry per CDR3 protein. The table lists approximately 15,000 distinct CDR3 sequences, 5% to 6.5% of them singletons. The gene calls are TRBV5-1 and TRBJ1-3, with D unresolved. Sequenced input: blood. The clonotype was recovered from an adult in good health. CDR3 sequence (DNA): TGCGCCAGCAGCTTGGCTGGAAACACCATATATTTT. The encoded protein is CASSLAGNTIYF.